This T cell receptor (beta chain) was sequenced for a study of blood T cells in healthy people across ages (dated by TCRdb to 2013 to 2016). Context from the whole study: In model experiments, template switching captured about one uniquely barcoded TCR beta cDNA molecule for every two T cells. The study measured age-related changes in TCR beta repertoire diversity using deep sequencing normalized with unique cDNA molecular identifiers. Four age groups were formed from the donors: young (average about 16 years), middle-aged (approximately 39), aged (about 62) and long-lived (roughly 88). Donors of different ages were randomly distributed across sequencing lanes to avoid experimental bias. Using the same blood draw, the study looked at two additional independent replicas of 1 million unique cDNA reads for two donors, one aged 18 to 30 and the other aged 80 or older. Findings and caveats that apply to the study as a whole: Observed TCR beta diversity correlated strongly with the percentage of naive T cells measured by flow cytometry. Conclusive comparison of naive and antigen-experienced compartments was prevented by the profiling of bulk unsorted PBMCs. Donor CMV infection status was unknown, potentially confounding age-related changes in expanded clonotypes. Estimates of total diversity from one million sequenced T cells were regarded as lower bounds and underestimates. Observed TCR beta diversity per million T cells fell roughly linearly with age, and a significant reduction was already apparent by age approximately 41. Compared with the aged group, the long-lived group had more naive CD4+ T cells, fewer expanded clones and increased TCR diversity, suggesting age selection.

The library was generated by 5' RACE. TCRdb shows the sequencer as Illumina HiSeq 2500. A second 7 to 11 cycle PCR used a sample-barcoded 5' primer and a J-beta primer mix. Each TCR beta cDNA molecule received a unique molecular identifier from a template-switch 5' adaptor carrying 12 random nucleotides. Each sample yielded at least 2.5 million CDR3-containing paired-end reads. First-strand cDNA was synthesized from all RNA with the Mint cDNA synthesis kit, primed by a TRBC-specific oligonucleotide. Following uracil-DNA glycosylase treatment, all cDNA underwent a first 18-cycle PCR with the universal primers M1SS and BC2_uni_R. The study's processing was this. Normalization of each sample was performed by random selection of 1 million high-quality reads, each carrying a distinct molecular identifier. Instead of being binned into consensus sequences, reads with shared molecular identifiers were discarded. MiTCR, run with a Q25 quality threshold and the strictest error-elimination algorithm, handled CDR3 identification, clonotype clustering and error correction. A nonparametric unseen species model using Euler transformation provided a lower-bound estimate of total TCR beta diversity. TCRdb handled the public reads itself, with Q25 trimming in fastp and clone calling in MiXCR, and kept productive beta chains. CDR3 protein sequences are deduplicated, and each keeps its most common genes and DNA. In this record, the V and J calls reflect TCRdb's handling and not the investigators' own analysis. Recorded for this sample are 700,000 to 850,000 distinct CDR3 sequences; approximately 55% of them occurred a single time. The ten largest clones represent about 38% of the sample.

Including the terminal cysteine and phenylalanine, the CDR3 comprises 18 residues. Solely the CDR3 DNA is kept, with 54 bases framed from the first base. V and J are trimmed by 4 bases and 7 bases, and the gene matches miss 16 bases of the junction. Sequences SGHNT (CDR1) and YENEEA (CDR2) are obtained from the germline V gene. The donors were roughly 38 Caucasian individuals from Russia, aged roughly 6 to 90 years, who were systemically healthy. Around 10 milliliters of peripheral blood were collected from each donor into EDTA-treated Vacutainer tubes. Ficoll-Paque density-gradient centrifugation was used to isolate PBMCs, with at least 6 million per sample. Trizol reagent was used to extract total RNA from PBMCs, with at least 6 micrograms per sample. For every donor, an aliquot of PBMCs went through flow cytometry to measure the percentages of naive CD45RAhigh/CD27high T cells. To note about this clonotype: The clone's antigen remains unknown. Base-call qualities are not available, and no considerably larger clone is one nucleotide away.

The receptor was isolated from an elderly man in good health. Rearrangement joined TRBV11-3 to TRBJ2-1, with TRBD2 matching 10 junction bases. The specimen sequenced was blood. CDR3 sequence: CASSSGGGGSGRLNEQFF. The bases read TGTGCCAGCAGCTCGGGAGGCGGAGGTAGCGGGAGGCTAAATGAGCAGTTCTTC.